The rows below give T cell receptor beta chains drawn from one sample of a study of cytomegalovirus exposure and HLA in healthy donors. Profiling relied on immunoSEQ multiplex PCR, and the TCRdb table lists in-frame clones only, not all of them. The sample has roughly 120,000 clones; 82% are singletons. Input material: PBMCs. The receptors here all came from a woman under 30 in good health and CMV-seronegative. The CDR3 runs from the conserved cysteine through the conserved F or W. Each record gives: D gene, clone size, J gene, V gene, CDR3 DNA, CDR3 protein. D genes are given only for firm matches. Some rows mark clone size as missing; the rest say once, few, many or name a class of expanded clone.

D: .; size: .; J: TRBJ2-1; V: TRBV2; DNA: TGTGCCAGCAGTGGGGTACGGCGTGAGCGCAATGAGCAGTTCTTC; CDR3: CASSGVRRERNEQFF
D: TRBD1; size: .; J: TRBJ2-7; V: TRBV7-2; DNA: TGTGCCAGCGTGATACGTGATGTGGACAGGGAAGATGGCGAGCAGTACTTC; CDR3: CASVIRDVDREDGEQYF
D: TRBD2; size: .; J: TRBJ2-3; V: TRBV9; DNA: TGTGCCAGCAGCGTAGCTGAAGGGACTAGCGGGGGATGGACAGATACGCAGTATTTT; CDR3: CASSVAEGTSGGWTDTQYF
D: .; size: once; J: TRBJ1-1; V: TRBV27; DNA: TGTGCCAGCAGTTTATTCGGGGGCACTGAAGCTTTCTTT; CDR3: CASSLFGGTEAFF
D: TRBD1; size: once; J: TRBJ2-5; V: TRBV6-5; DNA: TGTGCCAGCAGTTTAGATACTCGACAGGGGGAAAAGACCCAGTACTTC; CDR3: CASSLDTRQGEKTQYF
D: .; size: .; J: TRBJ1-1; V: TRBV7-2; DNA: TGTGCCAGCAGCTTATTTCAGGGACTATTGAACACTGAAGCTTTCTTT; CDR3: CASSLFQGLLNTEAFF
D: .; size: .; J: TRBJ1-2; V: TRBV19; DNA: TGTGCCAGTAGTACCCCCACCTACAGATCCTATGGCTACACCTTC; CDR3: CASSTPTYRSYGYTF
D: TRBD2; size: .; J: TRBJ2-5; V: TRBV5-4; DNA: TGTGCCAGCAGCTTCTCGGGGACTAGCGTAAGGTACCAAGAGACCCAGTACTTC; CDR3: CASSFSGTSVRYQETQYF
D: .; size: .; J: TRBJ1-2; V: TRBV18; DNA: TGTGCCAGCTCCGACCAGGGAGGAAAGGACGGCTATGGCTACACCTTC; CDR3: CASSDQGGKDGYGYTF
D: .; size: .; J: TRBJ1-3; V: TRBV30; DNA: TGTGCCTGGAGTCCCCGGAGCTCTGGAAACACCATATATTTT; CDR3: CAWSPRSSGNTIYF
D: .; size: .; J: TRBJ1-2; V: TRBV4-3; DNA: TGCGCCAGCAGCCAAGACGACTATGGCTACACCTTC; CDR3: CASSQDDYGYTF
D: .; size: .; J: TRBJ2-5; V: TRBV20-1; DNA: TGCAGTGCGGCGGGGGCAGAGACCCAGTACTTC; CDR3: CSAAGAETQYF
D: TRBD1; size: .; J: TRBJ1-2; V: TRBV2; DNA: TGTGCCAGCAGTGGACAGGGAATCGAGGAAGATGGCTACACCTTC; CDR3: CASSGQGIEEDGYTF
D: TRBD2; size: .; J: TRBJ2-4; V: TRBV15; DNA: TGTGCCACCAGCAGAGATCCTCGCGGGGGGCCCCTAGAGAACATTCAGTACTTC; CDR3: CATSRDPRGGPLENIQYF
D: TRBD1; size: .; J: TRBJ1-5; V: TRBV15; DNA: TGTGCCACCAGCAGAGGCGCACAGGGGGGCCAGCCCCAGCATTTT; CDR3: CATSRGAQGGQPQHF
D: .; size: once; J: TRBJ1-2; V: TRBV2; DNA: TGTGCCAGCAGTGACCTCTATGGCTACACCTTC; CDR3: CASSDLYGYTF
D: TRBD1; size: .; J: TRBJ2-7; V: TRBV29-1; DNA: TGCAGCGTTGGACTCCTGGACAGGGGGAGCGAGCAGTACTTC; CDR3: CSVGLLDRGSEQYF
D: .; size: .; J: TRBJ1-5; V: TRBV2; DNA: TGTGCCAGCAGTGATCGGGTATACAATCAGCCCCAGCATTTT; CDR3: CASSDRVYNQPQHF
D: TRBD2; size: few; J: TRBJ2-1; V: TRBV2; DNA: TGTGCCAGCAGTGAGTTTAGCGGGAGGGGGATGGATGAGCAGTTCTTC; CDR3: CASSEFSGRGMDEQFF
D: TRBD1; size: .; J: TRBJ1-2; V: TRBV13; DNA: TGTGCCAGCAGGCACAGGGGGAACCCCTATGGCTACACCTTC; CDR3: CASRHRGNPYGYTF
D: TRBD2; size: once; J: TRBJ2-2; V: TRBV9; DNA: TGTGCCAGCAGCCGGACTAGCGGTTACACCGGGGAGCTGTTTTTT; CDR3: CASSRTSGYTGELFF
D: .; size: .; J: TRBJ2-3; V: TRBV2; DNA: TGTGCCAGCAGTCTGGACAGACAGTCTAGCACAGATACGCAGTATTTT; CDR3: CASSLDRQSSTDTQYF
D: TRBD1; size: .; J: TRBJ1-2; V: TRBV28; DNA: TGTGCCAGCAGCGCCCCGGGACAGTTTTATGGCTACACCTTC; CDR3: CASSAPGQFYGYTF
D: .; size: .; J: TRBJ2-5; V: TRBV29-1; DNA: TGCAGCGTTGAAGGGGGAGGATGGGGTGAGCAGTACTTC; CDR3: CSVEGGGWGEQYF
D: .; size: once; J: TRBJ2-6; V: TRBV6-5; DNA: TGTGCCAGCAGTTCTCAGGGTGGGGCCAACGTCCTGACTTTC; CDR3: CASSSQGGANVLTF
D: .; size: once; J: TRBJ1-6; V: TRBV28; DNA: TGTGCCAGCAGTTTACTCGGGGGGACCTATAATTCACCCCTCCACTTT; CDR3: CASSLLGGTYNSPLHF
D: .; size: .; J: TRBJ1-5; V: TRBV30; DNA: TGTGCCTGGAGTGTACAGAGACAACATCAGCCCCAGCATTTT; CDR3: CAWSVQRQHQPQHF
D: TRBD1; size: .; J: TRBJ1-1; V: TRBV10-3; DNA: TGTGCCATCAGTGAGTTAACAGGGGCTACAGAAGCTTTCTTT; CDR3: CAISELTGATEAFF
D: TRBD2; size: .; J: TRBJ2-1; V: TRBV4-3; DNA: TGCGCCAGCAGCTTAGGACTAGCGGGGGGACCCTACAATGAGCAGTTCTTC; CDR3: CASSLGLAGGPYNEQFF
D: TRBD1; size: .; J: TRBJ2-2; V: TRBV10-2; DNA: TGCGCCAGCAGGAGGGACAGAAACACCGGGGAGCTGTTTTTT; CDR3: CASRRDRNTGELFF
D: .; size: .; J: TRBJ1-6; V: TRBV6-6; DNA: TGTGCCAGCAGTGGTCGGGTCTTTTCACCCCTCCACTTT; CDR3: CASSGRVFSPLHF
D: .; size: once; J: TRBJ1-1; V: TRBV5-1; DNA: TGCGCCAGCAGCTTTCCTCCCCAGGGCCAGGACACTGAAGCTTTCTTT; CDR3: CASSFPPQGQDTEAFF
D: .; size: .; J: TRBJ1-4; V: TRBV30; DNA: TGTGCCTGGAGTGTACCGAGACAGATAGGGGAAAAACTGTTTTTT; CDR3: CAWSVPRQIGEKLFF
D: TRBD1; size: .; J: TRBJ1-1; V: TRBV19; DNA: TGTGCCAGTAGTACAACAGACAGGGGGAAAACTGAAGCTTTCTTT; CDR3: CASSTTDRGKTEAFF
D: .; size: .; J: TRBJ1-1; V: TRBV19; DNA: TGTGCCAGTAGTGTGGACAGACAAAGTGAAGCTTTCTTT; CDR3: CASSVDRQSEAFF
D: .; size: .; J: TRBJ2-5; V: TRBV27; DNA: TGTGCCAGCAGTTTACTGGCGGGAGAGACCCAGTACTTC; CDR3: CASSLLAGETQYF
D: .; size: .; J: TRBJ1-5; V: TRBV18; DNA: TGTGCCAGCTCACCGAGTGTCGACCCGGAGGGTCAGCCCCAGCATTTT; CDR3: CASSPSVDPEGQPQHF
D: TRBD1; size: once; J: TRBJ2-2; V: TRBV28; DNA: TGTGCCAGCAGTCGGCAGGGGGCAATCACCGGGGAGCTGTTTTTT; CDR3: CASSRQGAITGELFF
D: TRBD1; size: .; J: TRBJ1-1; V: TRBV10-3; DNA: TGTGCCATCCAGGTGGACAGGGGTGACACTGAAGCTTTCTTT; CDR3: CAIQVDRGDTEAFF
D: .; size: .; J: TRBJ1-4; V: TRBV7-9; DNA: TGTGCCAGCAGCTTTGCAGGGGACGAAAAACTGTTTTTT; CDR3: CASSFAGDEKLFF
D: .; size: once; J: TRBJ1-2; V: TRBV19; DNA: TGTGCCAGTAGTATAATCCCAGGGGTGTATGGCTACACCTTC; CDR3: CASSIIPGVYGYTF
D: TRBD1; size: .; J: TRBJ1-6; V: TRBV27; DNA: TGTGCCAGCAGCCTCGGACAGGACGGTTCACCCCTCCACTTT; CDR3: CASSLGQDGSPLHF
D: .; size: .; J: TRBJ1-1; V: TRBV28; DNA: TGTGCCAGCAGTTCCCTGAACAGGGATGGGTTCTTT; CDR3: CASSSLNRDGFF
D: .; size: .; J: TRBJ1-5; V: TRBV4-1; DNA: TGCGCCAGCAGCCAGGTCCCACAGGGCAATCAGCCCCAGCATTTT; CDR3: CASSQVPQGNQPQHF
D: TRBD1; size: .; J: TRBJ2-7; V: TRBV18; DNA: TGTGCCAGCTCACCACCGGTCACAGGGGGTTTGGGCGAGCAGTACTTC; CDR3: CASSPPVTGGLGEQYF
D: .; size: .; J: TRBJ1-2; V: TRBV7-9; DNA: TGTGCCAGCAGCCCCCCGGACTATGGCTACACCTTC; CDR3: CASSPPDYGYTF
D: .; size: .; J: TRBJ1-1; V: TRBV6-1; DNA: TGTGCCAGCAGTGAAGGGGGCGGCCCTGAAGCTTTCTTT; CDR3: CASSEGGGPEAFF
D: .; size: .; J: TRBJ2-5; V: TRBV13; DNA: TGTGCCAGCAGCTTAGGGTATCCTCAAGAGACCCAGTACTTC; CDR3: CASSLGYPQETQYF
D: .; size: few; J: TRBJ2-1; V: TRBV19; DNA: TGTGCCAGTAGTATGGGCGGGGACTACAATGAGCAGTTCTTC; CDR3: CASSMGGDYNEQFF
D: .; size: .; J: TRBJ1-2; V: TRBV15; DNA: TGTGCCACCAGCATCCTTGGGGGGGGGTCGGGCGGCTACACCTTC; CDR3: CATSILGGGSGGYTF